The 12 T cell receptor beta chains in this list originate from one sample, sequenced in a study of blood T cell repertoires in COVID-19. Measured with immunoSEQ multiplex PCR; TCRdb has only the in-frame clones, and not every one. Counted here are roughly 150,000 clones, approximately 91% occurring once; the ten biggest clones make up roughly 2.3%. What was sequenced was peripheral blood. The receptors stem from a man aged 18 to 30 with acute or convalescent COVID-19.

The rearrangement links TRBV6-1 to TRBJ1-3; 9 bases map to TRBD1. Germline loops: CDR1 MNHNS, CDR2 SASEGT. This CDR3 has 18 amino acids. V lost 3 bases to trimming and J lost 0 bases; unmatched junction nucleotides: 9. The CDR3 DNA follows: TGTGCCAGCAGTGAGAGGGACAGGGCAGCGGCCTCTGGAAACACCATATATTTT. This translates into CASSERDRAAASGNTIYF.

This chain joins TRBV6-5 and TRBJ2-3, with a tentative D call TRBD1 (6 bases). The germline V gene has CDR1 MNHEY and CDR2 SVGAGI. This CDR3 contains 14 residues. Trimming left V 4 bases short and J 8 bases short, with 16 bases between. Here the CDR3 DNA reads TGTGCCAGCAGTTCACGACAGGCCACACGTACGCAGTATTTT. Amino acid sequence: CASSSRQATRTQYF.

The CDR3 sequence: CASSIEKASRETQYF. CDR3 sequence (DNA): TGTGCCAGTAGTATAGAAAAGGCTAGCCGCGAGACCCAGTACTTC. The chain uses TRBV19 and TRBJ2-5; D is possibly TRBD2 (5 bases). In germline, CDR1 is LNHDA, CDR2 SQIVND (reference sequence). This CDR3 has 15 amino acids. V was pared by 0 bases and J by 5 bases, with 13 bases between.

This sequence joins TRBV29-1 and TRBJ1-1, with TRBD1 matching over 10 bases. With V trimmed by 5 bases and J by 0 bases, 3 bases remained unmatched. This CDR3 region has 14 residues. Per the germline V gene, CDR1 is SQVTM and CDR2 is ANQGSEA. Here the CDR3 reads CSVLTGGMNTEAFF. The DNA of the CDR3 is TGCAGCGTTCTGACAGGGGGCATGAACACTGAAGCTTTCTTT.

The J gene is TRBJ1-6, the V gene TRBV5-1, with TRBD1 matching 7 bases. This CDR3 contains 16 residues. Germline-derived CDR1 and CDR2 are SGHRS and YFSETQ. J was trimmed by 6 bases and V by 3 bases; bases with no gene match: 9. Here the CDR3 DNA reads TGCGCCAGCAGCTCAAATCCAGGGGGGAGTAATTCACCCCTCCACTTT. This gives the protein CASSSNPGGSNSPLHF.

This chain joins TRBV7-8 and TRBJ2-5, with D possibly being TRBD1 (6 bases). The V end was cut by 3 bases, the J end by 3 bases, with 8 bases between. Germline V gives CDR1 SGHVS, CDR2 FQNEAQ. The CDR3 totals 13 residues. The CDR3: CASSFPGEETQYF. In DNA form, the CDR3 reads TGTGCCAGCAGCTTCCCAGGGGAAGAGACCCAGTACTTC.

Of note for this clone: At the DNA level, this CDR3 is encoded by other sequences in the same sample as well. V is TRBV12-3 or TRBV12-4 and J is TRBJ1-1, with TRBD1 as a possible D gene (6 bases). Trimming stripped 4 bases from V and 5 bases from J, with 11 bases between. The CDR3 runs 13 residues. CDR3 nucleotides: TGTGCCAGCAGTTCCAGGGGAGATACTGAAGCTTTCTTT. It yields the protein CASSSRGDTEAFF.

CDR3 bases: TGTGCCAGCAGCTTCGACAGGGCGCTCATGAACACTGAAGCTTTCTTT. Protein: CASSFDRALMNTEAFF. J is TRBJ1-1 and V is TRBV7-9; 7 bases match TRBD1. Germline CDR1 is SEHNR and CDR2 is FQNEAQ (reference sequence). J gave up 0 bases and V 3 bases, and 7 bases lay outside the gene matches. This CDR3 region has 16 residues.

The chain carries TRBV27 and TRBJ2-1; D may be TRBD1 (5 bases). CDR1 MNHEY and CDR2 SMNVEV come from the germline V gene (reference sequence). The V end lost 5 bases, the J end lost 8 bases, and 13 bases lay between the germline ends. The CDR3 sequence is 13 residues long. This CDR3 reads CASSPGMFDEQFF. The DNA for the CDR3 is TGTGCCAGCAGTCCAGGGATGTTTGATGAGCAGTTCTTC.

The chain carries TRBV30 and TRBJ2-7; 10 bases match TRBD2. CDR1 is GTSNPN and CDR2 is SVGIG in the germline V gene (reference sequence). CDR3 length equals 16 residues. The J segment lost 6 bases and the V segment lost 5 bases, leaving 16 bases of the junction unmatched. CDR3 nucleotide sequence: TGTGCCTGGGGTTCGCTAGCGGGGGCTTCTCTCTCCGAGCAGTACTTC. Translated: CAWGSLAGASLSEQYF.

V and J are TRBV21-1 and TRBJ1-2; TRBD1, as called in the table, went unchecked against the DNA. TRBV21-1 is recorded as a pseudogene. The CDR3 extends over 17 amino acids. CDR3 sequence reads: CASSKSGQGAQHYGYTF. The CDR3 DNA follows: TGTGCCAGCAGCAAATCAGGACAGGGGGCCCAACATTATGGCTACACCTTC.

The chain combines TRBV27 with TRBJ2-6; D is ambiguous. Germline-derived CDR1 and CDR2 are MNHEY and SMNVEV (reference sequence). V was pared by 2 bases and J by 0 bases, with 14 bases between. The CDR3 is made up of 18 amino acids. CDR3 DNA: TGTGCCAGCAGTTTACGGCAGGCCTTTATCTCTGGGGCCAACGTCCTGACTTTC. It yields the protein CASSLRQAFISGANVLTF.